The source of this T cell receptor beta chain is a study of human T cells and chemical hapten exposure. Whole-study context: TCR yields per sample varied, mainly owing to small pooled library volume differences.

This clonotype came up many times. Stated time point: healthy volunteer bleed at 6 weeks. From whole blood left unfractionated, total RNA was extracted. Using its own MiXCR run on the RACE reads, TCRdb lists one record per CDR3 protein. The sample shows fewer than 40,000 distinct CDR3 sequences, about 5.5% of them seen only once. The source of this sequence is a human donor in good health. Some clones in this sample may be carry-over from other donors' samples. The sequencing input was whole blood.

CDR3: CASSFFGGRLGNTIYF. In DNA form, the CDR3 reads TGTGCCAGCAGTTTTTTCGGGGGGCGGCTCGGAAACACCATATATTTT. The V and J genes are TRBV28 and TRBJ1-3; the D gene is possibly TRBD1 (6 bases). Germline V gene lookup returns CDR1 MDHEN and CDR2 SYDVKM. With 3 bases removed from V and 4 bases from J, the gap between germline ends came to 16 bases. This CDR3 contains 16 residues. The full variable domain, completed using reference TRBV28 and TRBJ1-3, is DVKVTQSSRYLVKRTGEKVFLECVQDMDHENMFWYRQDPGLGLRLIYFSYDVKMKEKGDIPEGYSVSREKKERFSLILESASTNQTSMYLCASSFFGGRLGNTIYFGEGSWLTVV.